The clone carrying this T cell receptor beta chain was found many times. The V end was cut by 4 bases, the J end by 0 bases, with 13 bases between. Germline V gives CDR1 SQVTM, CDR2 ANQGSEA. The CDR3 loop spans 15 amino acids. For Graves' hyperthyroidism to be stable, ophthalmopathy could not progress within 18 months. This record comes from a study of T cells in Graves' hyperthyroidism and ophthalmopathy. Using RNA transcripts as the source, TCR beta CDR3 regions were amplified. The TCR CDR3 was amplified in a first-round RT-PCR using the HTBI primer set. TCRdb used MiXCR to reprocess the multiplex PCR reads, holding one entry per CDR3 protein. The repertoire consists of about 480,000 distinct CDR3 sequences, with roughly an eighth occurring once and the leading ten covering roughly 17%.

The sequenced material came from blood. V is TRBV29-1 and J is TRBJ1-5; D not resolved. The source is a woman between 18 and 30 years old with Graves' hyperthyroidism. CDR3 sequence (DNA): TGCAGCGTTGTCGGTCCGGGGAATAGCAATCAGCCCCAGCATTTT. Residues: CSVVGPGNSNQPQHF.